This TCR beta chain is from a study of monozygotic twins with inflammatory bowel disease. cDNA synthesis was performed in eight separate reactions for each sample. TCRdb reprocessed the 5' RACE reads and stores each CDR3 protein as one record, lacking DNA. This sample contains a few hundred thousand distinct CDR3 sequences. Phlebotomy per donor yielded a single 2.5 ml blood sample. Concerning this clonotype: The antigen is undetermined.

Study observations and caveats: Relative to healthy twins, IBD patients had fewer clonotypes in common with others, a gap that was especially apparent with disease activity. No detectable difference in repertoire similarity separated concordant from discordant twins, possibly as a result of limited power.

This sequence was found in a human donor with ulcerative colitis or Crohn's disease, or a healthy co-twin of an affected twin (not recorded which). The specimen was blood.

This chain's CDR3 is CASSLDSGTSSYEQYF. The gene calls are TRBV7-2 and TRBJ2-7; TCRdb's D call of TRBD2 is untestable without DNA. The germline gives CDR1 SGHTA, CDR2 FQGNSA. This CDR3 spans 16 amino acids.